Detailed here is one T cell receptor beta chain. The antigen it binds to is not known. Base qualities are missing; no much larger clone stands one base away. These data are taken from a study of T cell responses to AZD1222 COVID-19 vaccine (dated by TCRdb to the early 2020s). In the study overall: TCR sequencing was performed for 230 to 250 trial participants, of whom about 200 were given two doses of AZD1222 and approximately 25 were given two doses of MenACWY control vaccine. Trial participants were enrolled by age into subgroups of 18-55, 56-69 and 70-plus years, and around 150, 28 and 57 TCR-sequenced participants, respectively, were included in these subgroups. Study-level results and caveats: Only 5 to 7 AZD1222 recipients were SARS-CoV-2 seropositive at baseline, limiting conclusions about previously exposed vaccinees. CD4 TCRs associated with the vaccine covered the entire spike protein, and the dominant responses were in regions 160-218 and 743-854. Nearly half of unique spike-specific TCRs reportedly recognized epitopes outside regions mutated in the B.1.351 and B.1.1.7 variants. After two AZD1222 doses, both the breadth and the depth of spike-specific TCRs were significantly higher than at day 0 and than in MenACWY recipients. Participants were mostly white British, with more females than males. The authors suggested clonal diversity may have been underestimated. No day 14 peak-response samples were available, so repertoires were characterized only after the peak T cell response. In the small 56-69-year group, the increase in depth fell short of significance, most likely because of low power.

The sample's time point label is to be understood as: about 28 days (+/-7) after the second vaccine dose. AZD1222 recipients whose second dose came at about 4 weeks and those whose second dose came at about 12 weeks were combined into one group, since spike-specific TCR depth and breadth did not differ between the two schedules. The vaccinee samples were drawn from two UK trials, COV001 and COV002, one of which was a single-blind randomized controlled phase 2/3 trial testing AZD1222 (ChAdOx1 nCoV-19) in healthy adults. For TCRbeta chain sequencing, PBMC samples were collected from trial participants at day 0 and at day 28 after the second dose. From cysteine to phenylalanine, the CDR3 is 14 amino acids long. Only the CDR3 DNA stays, 42 bases, in frame from base 1. Trimming at the junction amounts to 6 bases on V and 1 base on J, and the germline ends lie 12 bases apart. CDR1 is given as MNHEY and CDR2 as SVGAGI, both from the germline V gene.

The CDR3 regions of human TCRbeta chains were analyzed by immunosequencing. From the authors' description of their analysis: TCRs in the repertoires were compared against a reference library of SARS-CoV-2-specific TCRs that had been generated with the MIRA antigen-specificity platform. Breadth meant the fraction of unique TCRs that were SARS-CoV-2-associated, whereas depth meant the fraction of total T cells that were SARS-CoV-2-associated. Using the MIRA data, each spike-specific TCR was assigned both to the spike region to which the TCR was reactive and to a CD4 or CD8 class. Log10-transformed breadth and depth values were compared by one-way ANOVA with Sidak's multiple comparisons tests. Drawn from immuneACCESS, this table holds only the in-frame rearrangements with V and J called that TCRdb kept. Clones are partly lost; checked studies trace under half to an unresolved V gene and leave the rest unexplained. Clone size and the V and J calls come from that table; the DNA yielded D and trimming. This sample holds about 200,000 clones; roughly 92% were observed only once. Clones ranked in the top ten supply about 1% of the sample.

Sequencing was performed on peripheral blood, taken 28 days after the second AZD1222 dose. The clonotype originates from an adult who received the AZD1222 COVID-19 vaccine. Recombination connected TRBV6-5 to TRBJ1-1; TRBD1 is possibly the D segment (6 matching bases). The nucleotides read TGTGCCAGCAGCCTCGGACAGACGAACACTGAAGCTTTCTTT. The resulting protein is CASSLGQTNTEAFF.